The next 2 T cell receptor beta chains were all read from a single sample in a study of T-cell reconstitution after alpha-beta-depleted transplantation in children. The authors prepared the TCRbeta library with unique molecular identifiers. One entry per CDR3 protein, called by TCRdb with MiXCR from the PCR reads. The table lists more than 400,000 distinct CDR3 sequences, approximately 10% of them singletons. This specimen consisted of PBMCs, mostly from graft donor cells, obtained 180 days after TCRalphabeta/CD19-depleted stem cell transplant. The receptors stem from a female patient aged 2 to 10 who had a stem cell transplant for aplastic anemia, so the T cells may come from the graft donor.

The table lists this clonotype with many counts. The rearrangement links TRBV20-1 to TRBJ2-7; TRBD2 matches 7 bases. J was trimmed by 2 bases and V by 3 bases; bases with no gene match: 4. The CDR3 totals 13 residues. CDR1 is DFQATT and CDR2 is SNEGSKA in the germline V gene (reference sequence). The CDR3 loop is CSARTSFAYEQYF. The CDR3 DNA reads TGCAGTGCTAGGACTAGCTTTGCCTACGAGCAGTACTTC.

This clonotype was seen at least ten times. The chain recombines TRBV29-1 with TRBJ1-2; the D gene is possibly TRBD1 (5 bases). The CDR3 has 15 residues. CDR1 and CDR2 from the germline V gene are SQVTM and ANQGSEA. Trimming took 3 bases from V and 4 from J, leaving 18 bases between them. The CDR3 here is CSVDSQGRRVYGYTF. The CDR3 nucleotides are TGCAGCGTTGACTCTCAGGGACGACGGGTCTATGGCTACACCTTC.